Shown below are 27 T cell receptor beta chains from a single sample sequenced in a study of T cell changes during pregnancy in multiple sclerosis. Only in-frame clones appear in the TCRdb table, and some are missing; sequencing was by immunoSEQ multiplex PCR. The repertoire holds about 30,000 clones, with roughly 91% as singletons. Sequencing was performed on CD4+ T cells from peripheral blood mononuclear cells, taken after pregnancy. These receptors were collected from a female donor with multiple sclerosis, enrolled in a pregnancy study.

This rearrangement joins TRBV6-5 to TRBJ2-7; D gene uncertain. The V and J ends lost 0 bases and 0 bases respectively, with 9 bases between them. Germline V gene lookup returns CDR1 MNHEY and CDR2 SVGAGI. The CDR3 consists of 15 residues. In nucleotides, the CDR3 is TGTGCCAGCAGTTACTCGACTTACGGCTCCTACGAGCAGTACTTC. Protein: CASSYSTYGSYEQYF.

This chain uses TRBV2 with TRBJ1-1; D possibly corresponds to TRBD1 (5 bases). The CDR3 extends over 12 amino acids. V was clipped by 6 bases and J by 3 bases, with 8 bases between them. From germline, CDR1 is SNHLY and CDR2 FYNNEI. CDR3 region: CASRGEHTEAFF. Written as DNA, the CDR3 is TGTGCCAGCAGAGGGGAACACACTGAAGCTTTCTTT.

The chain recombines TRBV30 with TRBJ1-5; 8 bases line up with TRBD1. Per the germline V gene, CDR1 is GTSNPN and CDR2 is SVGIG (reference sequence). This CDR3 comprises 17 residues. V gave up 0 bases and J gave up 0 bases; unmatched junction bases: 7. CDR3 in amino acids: CAWSVGQASFSNQPQHF. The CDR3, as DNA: TGTGCCTGGAGTGTGGGACAGGCAAGCTTTAGCAATCAGCCCCAGCATTTT.

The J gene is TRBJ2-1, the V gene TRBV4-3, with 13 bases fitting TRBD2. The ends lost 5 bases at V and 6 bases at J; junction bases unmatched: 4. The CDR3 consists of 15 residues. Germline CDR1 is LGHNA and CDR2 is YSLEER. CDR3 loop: CASSTRLAGGNEQFF. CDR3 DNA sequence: TGCGCCAGCAGCACACGACTAGCGGGGGGCAATGAGCAGTTCTTC.

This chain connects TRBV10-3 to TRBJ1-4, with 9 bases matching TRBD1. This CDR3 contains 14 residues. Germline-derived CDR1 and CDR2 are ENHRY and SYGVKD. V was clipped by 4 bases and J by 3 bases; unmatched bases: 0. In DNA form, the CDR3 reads TGTGCCATCAGTGGGACAGGGGCTAATGAAAAACTGTTTTTT. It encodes CAISGTGANEKLFF.

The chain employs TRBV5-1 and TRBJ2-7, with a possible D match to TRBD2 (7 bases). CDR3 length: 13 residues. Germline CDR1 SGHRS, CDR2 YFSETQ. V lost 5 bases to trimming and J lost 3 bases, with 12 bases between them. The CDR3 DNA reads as TGCGCCAGCAGGACAGGACTAGACTACGAGCAGTACTTC. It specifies CASRTGLDYEQYF.

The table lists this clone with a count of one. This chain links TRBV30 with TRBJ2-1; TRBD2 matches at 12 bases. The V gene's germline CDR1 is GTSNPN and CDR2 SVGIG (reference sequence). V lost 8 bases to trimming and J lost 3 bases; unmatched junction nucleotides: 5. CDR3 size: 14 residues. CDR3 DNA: TGTGCCCGTGGGACTAGCGGGTTCTACAATGAGCAGTTCTTC. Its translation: CARGTSGFYNEQFF.

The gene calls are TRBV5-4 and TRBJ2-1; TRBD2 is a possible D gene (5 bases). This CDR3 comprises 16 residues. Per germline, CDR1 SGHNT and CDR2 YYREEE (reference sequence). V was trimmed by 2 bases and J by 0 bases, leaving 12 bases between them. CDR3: CASSFGAARSYNEQFF. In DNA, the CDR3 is TGTGCCAGCAGCTTTGGAGCGGCCCGCTCCTACAATGAGCAGTTCTTC.

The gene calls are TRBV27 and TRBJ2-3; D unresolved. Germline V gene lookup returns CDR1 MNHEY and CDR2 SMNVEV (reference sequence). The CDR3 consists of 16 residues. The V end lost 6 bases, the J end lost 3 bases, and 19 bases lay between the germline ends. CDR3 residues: CASRSFKRVETDTQYF. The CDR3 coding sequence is TGTGCCAGCAGATCCTTCAAGAGAGTCGAGACAGATACGCAGTATTTT.

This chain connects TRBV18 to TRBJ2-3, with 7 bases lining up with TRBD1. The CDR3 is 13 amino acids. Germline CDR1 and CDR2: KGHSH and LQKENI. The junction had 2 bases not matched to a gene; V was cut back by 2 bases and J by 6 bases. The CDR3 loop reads CASSPNRGDTQYF. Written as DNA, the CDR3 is TGTGCCAGCTCACCAAACAGGGGTGATACGCAGTATTTT.

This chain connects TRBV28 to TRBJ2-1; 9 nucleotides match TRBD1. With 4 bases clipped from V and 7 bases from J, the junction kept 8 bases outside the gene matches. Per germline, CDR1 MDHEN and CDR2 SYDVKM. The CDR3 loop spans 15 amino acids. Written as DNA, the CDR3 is TGTGCCAGCAGTTCAACAGGGGGCGCGGGGAATGAGCAGTTCTTC. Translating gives CASSSTGGAGNEQFF.

This CDR3 reads CASSFYILGTGGRRYGYTF. CDR3 bases: TGTGCCAGCAGCTTTTACATTCTGGGGACAGGGGGCAGGAGGTATGGCTACACCTTC. The chain couples TRBV7-9 to TRBJ1-2; 12 nucleotides agree with TRBD1. J lost 5 bases, V lost 3 bases, and 16 bases had no gene match. Germline CDR1 is SEHNR and CDR2 is FQNEAQ (reference sequence). CDR3 length: 19 amino acids.

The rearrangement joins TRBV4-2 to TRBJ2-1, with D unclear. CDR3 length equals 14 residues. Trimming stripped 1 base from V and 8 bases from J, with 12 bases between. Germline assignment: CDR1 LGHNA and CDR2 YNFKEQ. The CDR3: CASSQVWSSYEQFF. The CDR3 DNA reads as TGTGCCAGCAGCCAAGTATGGAGTAGCTATGAGCAGTTCTTC.

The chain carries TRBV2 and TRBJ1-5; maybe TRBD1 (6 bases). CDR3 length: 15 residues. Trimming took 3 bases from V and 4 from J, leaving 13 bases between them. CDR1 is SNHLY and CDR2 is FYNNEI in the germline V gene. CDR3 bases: TGTGCCAGCAGTGAGGGAGGGGGAGGTAATCAGCCCCAGCATTTT. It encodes CASSEGGGGNQPQHF. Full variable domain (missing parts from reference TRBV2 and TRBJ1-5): EPEVTQTPSHQVTQMGQEVILRCVPISNHLYFYWYRQILGQKVEFLVSFYNNEISEKSEIFDDQFSVERPDGSNFTLKIRSTKLEDSAMYFCASSEGGGGNQPQHFGDGTRLSIL.

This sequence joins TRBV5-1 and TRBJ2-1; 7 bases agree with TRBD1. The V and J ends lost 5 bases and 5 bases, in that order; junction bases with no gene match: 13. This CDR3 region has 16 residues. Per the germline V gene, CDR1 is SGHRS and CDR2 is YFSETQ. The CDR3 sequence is CASRLNRGLTDNEQFF. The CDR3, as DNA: TGCGCCAGCAGGCTCAACAGGGGCCTCACCGACAATGAGCAGTTCTTC.

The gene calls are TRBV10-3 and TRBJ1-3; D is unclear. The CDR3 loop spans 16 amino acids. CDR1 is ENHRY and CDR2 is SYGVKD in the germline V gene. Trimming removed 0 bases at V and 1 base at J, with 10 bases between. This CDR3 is CAISESIGGSGNTIYF. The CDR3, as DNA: TGTGCCATCAGTGAGTCAATCGGAGGGTCTGGAAACACCATATATTTT.

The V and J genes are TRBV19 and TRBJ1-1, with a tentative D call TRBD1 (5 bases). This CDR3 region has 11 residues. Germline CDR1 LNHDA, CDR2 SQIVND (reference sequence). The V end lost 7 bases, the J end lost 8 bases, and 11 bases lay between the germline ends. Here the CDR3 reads CASIRDLEAFF. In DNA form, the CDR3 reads TGTGCCAGTATTCGGGACTTGGAAGCTTTCTTT. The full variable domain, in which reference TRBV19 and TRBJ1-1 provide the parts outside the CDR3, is DGGITQSPKYLFRKEGQNVTLSCEQNLNHDAMYWYRQDPGQGLRLIYYSQIVNDFQKGDIAEGYSVSREKKESFPLTVTSAQKNPTAFYLCASIRDLEAFFGQGTRLTVV.

CDR3 sequence reads: CAWSSGQINEKLFF. DNA of the CDR3: TGTGCCTGGAGTTCGGGACAAATTAATGAAAAACTGTTTTTT. V gene TRBV30 combines with J gene TRBJ1-4; D might be TRBD1 (6 bases). Germline-derived CDR1 and CDR2 are GTSNPN and SVGIG (reference sequence). Trimming took 2 bases from V and 4 from J, leaving 11 bases between them. The length of the CDR3 is 14 residues.

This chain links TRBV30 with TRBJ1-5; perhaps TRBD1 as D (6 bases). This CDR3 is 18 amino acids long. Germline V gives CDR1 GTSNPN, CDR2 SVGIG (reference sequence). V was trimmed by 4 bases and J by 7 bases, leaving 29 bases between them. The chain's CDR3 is CAWNPSRTGGREGQPQHF. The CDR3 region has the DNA TGTGCCTGGAACCCCTCAAGAACCGGGGGGCGAGAAGGCCAGCCCCAGCATTTT.

The CDR3 nucleotides read TGTGCCAGTAAGGGGGGGACAAACGCTAACTATGGCTACACCTTC. Translated, it gives CASKGGTNANYGYTF. This chain connects TRBV19 to TRBJ1-2; D might be TRBD1 (6 bases). V shed 7 bases and J shed 0 bases, with 15 bases lying between them. The CDR3 spans 15 residues. CDR1 is LNHDA and CDR2 is SQIVND in the germline V gene (reference sequence).

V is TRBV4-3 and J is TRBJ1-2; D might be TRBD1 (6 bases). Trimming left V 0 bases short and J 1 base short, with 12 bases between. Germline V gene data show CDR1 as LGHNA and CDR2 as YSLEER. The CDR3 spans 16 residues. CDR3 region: CASSQDLGGRNYGYTF. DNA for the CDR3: TGCGCCAGCAGCCAAGATTTGGGGGGGCGTAACTATGGCTACACCTTC.

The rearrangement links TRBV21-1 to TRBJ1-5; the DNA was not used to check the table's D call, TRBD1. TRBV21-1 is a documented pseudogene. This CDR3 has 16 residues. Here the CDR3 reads CASRCVCKQGPQPQHF. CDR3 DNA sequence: TGTGCCAGCAGATGCGTTTGTAAACAGGGGCCTCAGCCCCAGCATTTT.

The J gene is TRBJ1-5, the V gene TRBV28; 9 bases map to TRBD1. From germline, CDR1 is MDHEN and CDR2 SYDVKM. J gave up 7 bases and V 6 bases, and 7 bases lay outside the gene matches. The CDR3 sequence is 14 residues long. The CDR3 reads CASRTGGLGQPQHF. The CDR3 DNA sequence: TGTGCCAGCAGAACAGGGGGCTTAGGACAGCCCCAGCATTTT.

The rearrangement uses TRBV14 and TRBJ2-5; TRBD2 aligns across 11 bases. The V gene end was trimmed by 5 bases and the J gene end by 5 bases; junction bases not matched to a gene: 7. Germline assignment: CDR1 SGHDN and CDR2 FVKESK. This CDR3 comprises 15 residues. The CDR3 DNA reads TGTGCCAGCAGCTTAGTACTAGCGGGAGTCGAGACCCAGTACTTC. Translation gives CASSLVLAGVETQYF.

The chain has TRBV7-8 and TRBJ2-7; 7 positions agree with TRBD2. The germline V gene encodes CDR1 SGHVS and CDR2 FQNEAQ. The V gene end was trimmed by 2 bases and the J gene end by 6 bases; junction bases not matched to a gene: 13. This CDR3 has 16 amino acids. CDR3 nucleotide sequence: TGTGCCAGCAGCTTAAGGTATTCCAGCGGGACCGGCGAGCAGTACTTC. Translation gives CASSLRYSSGTGEQYF.

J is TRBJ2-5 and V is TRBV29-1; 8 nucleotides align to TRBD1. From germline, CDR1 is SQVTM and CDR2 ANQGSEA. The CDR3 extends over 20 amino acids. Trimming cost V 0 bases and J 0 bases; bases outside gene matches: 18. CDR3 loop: CSVEDGQGRSPWGYQETQYF. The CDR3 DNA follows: TGCAGCGTTGAAGACGGACAGGGTCGGTCCCCCTGGGGGTACCAAGAGACCCAGTACTTC.

The CDR3 region is CASRNRPGQMPYF. CDR3 in DNA: TGTGCCAGTAGGAATCGACCGGGACAGATGCCGTACTTC. The chain is built from TRBV19 and TRBJ2-7; 7 bases are a match to TRBD1. The V gene's germline CDR1 is LNHDA and CDR2 SQIVND (reference sequence). The CDR3 is 13 amino acids. Losses at the gene ends were 6 bases for V and 12 bases for J; bases not matched to a gene: 14.